The 10 T cell receptor beta chains reported below all come from one sample, sequenced in a study of blood T cell repertoires in COVID-19. Generated by immunoSEQ multiplex PCR, the TCRdb table keeps only in-frame clones and is missing some. The sample carries 150,000 or so clones, 90% recorded once. The sequenced sample consisted of peripheral blood. The receptors here all came from a man aged 60 to 75 with active or convalescent COVID-19.

The chain employs TRBV10-1 and TRBJ1-4; D unclear. From germline, CDR1 is WNHNN and CDR2 SYGVQD (reference sequence). The CDR3 consists of 14 residues. Trimming removed 6 bases at V and 3 bases at J, with 11 bases between. CDR3: CASSSDVSNEKLFF. The CDR3 DNA follows: TGCGCCAGCAGCTCAGATGTGTCTAATGAAAAACTGTTTTTT.

This clone was observed a handful of times. J is TRBJ1-2 and V is TRBV18; D is unresolved. Germline CDR1 reads KGHSH; CDR2 reads LQKENI. With 3 bases removed from V and 8 bases from J, the gap between germline ends came to 13 bases. The CDR3 contains 13 residues. The CDR3 reads CASSPPGRRGYTF. Here the CDR3 DNA reads TGTGCCAGCTCACCCCCAGGCCGGAGGGGCTACACCTTC.

V is TRBV25-1 and J is TRBJ1-1; possibly TRBD1 for D (5 bases). Trimming took 3 bases from V and 0 from J, leaving 11 bases between them. The length of the CDR3 is 15 residues. Looked up from germline, CDR1 is MGHDK and CDR2 is SYGVNS. CDR3 sequence reads: CASSEGQVLNTEAFF. Here the CDR3 DNA reads TGTGCCAGCAGTGAGGGGCAGGTATTGAACACTGAAGCTTTCTTT.

The V call is TRBV23-1, the J call TRBJ1-3; 7 nucleotides line up with TRBD1. TRBV23-1 is noted as an ORF with a role that remains uncertain. J lost 8 bases, V lost 4 bases, and 11 bases had no gene match. The CDR3 sequence is 15 residues long. CDR3 in amino acids: CASSPRTEGADTIYF. The CDR3 DNA sequence: TGCGCCAGCAGTCCCCGGACAGAGGGGGCGGACACCATATATTTT.

CDR3 DNA: TGTGCCAGCTCCGGGACAGTGAGCACAGATACGCAGTATTTT. Translated: CASSGTVSTDTQYF. The chain employs TRBV25-1 and TRBJ2-3, with 7 bases matching TRBD1. The CDR3 runs 14 residues. V shed 8 bases and J 0 bases; nucleotides not matched to a gene: 5. Germline V CDR1 and CDR2: MGHDK, SYGVNS.

Written as DNA, the CDR3 is TGCGCCAGCAGTGGGGCACCGAACACCGGGGAGCTGTTTTTT. Protein sequence: CASSGAPNTGELFF. The rearrangement uses TRBV10-1 and TRBJ2-2; no firm D call. CDR3 length: 14 residues. Trimming stripped 4 bases from V and 0 bases from J, with 6 bases between. Germline V gene data show CDR1 as WNHNN and CDR2 as SYGVQD (reference sequence).

V usage is TRBV10-1 and J usage is TRBJ1-1; D is uncertain. Germline V gene sequence: CDR1 WNHNN, CDR2 SYGVQD (reference sequence). Trimming removed 5 bases at V and 5 bases at J, with 12 bases between. The CDR3 totals 13 residues. For the CDR3, the DNA is TGCGCCAGCAGTTCAATCTCGGGGACTGAAGCTTTCTTT. Protein sequence: CASSSISGTEAFF.

This chain uses TRBV12-3 or TRBV12-4 with TRBJ1-2; D call uncertain. This CDR3 contains 13 residues. The V end lost 5 bases, the J end lost 4 bases, and 11 bases lay between the germline ends. CDR3 sequence (DNA): TGTGCCAGCAGTACCGGGATTGTCTATGGCTACACCTTC. It yields the protein CASSTGIVYGYTF.

This clone appeared a single time. The CDR3 sequence is CSVADRANQPQHF. DNA for the CDR3: TGCAGCGTCGCCGACAGAGCCAATCAGCCCCAGCATTTT. V gene TRBV29-1 combines with J gene TRBJ1-5; maybe TRBD1 (5 bases). The CDR3 length is 13 residues. Germline loops: CDR1 SQVTM, CDR2 ANQGSEA. Trimming left V 6 bases short and J 3 bases short, with 12 bases between. The full variable domain, completed using reference TRBV29-1 and TRBJ1-5, is SAVISQKPSRDICQRGTSLTIQCQVDSQVTMMFWYRQQPGQSLTLIATANQGSEATYESGFVIDKFPISRPNLTFSTLTVSNMSPEDSSIYLCSVADRANQPQHFGDGTRLSIL.

The V call is TRBV3-1 (or the pseudogene TRBV3-2), the J call TRBJ2-1; 10 nucleotides line up with TRBD1. J lost 7 bases, V lost 6 bases, and 6 bases had no gene match. This CDR3 contains 14 residues. Germline CDR1 reads LGHDT; CDR2 reads YNNKEL (reference sequence). DNA for the CDR3: TGTGCCAGCAGGACGGGACAGGGGACGAATGAGCAGTTCTTC. Protein product: CASRTGQGTNEQFF.